This T cell receptor (beta chain) appears in the sequencing data of a study of shared clonotypes between healthy human individuals. Overall study results and limits: When compared with the clonotypes that were shared by all four sorted-subset donors, the non-shared clonotypes turned out to have lower generation probabilities. Depth was large, yet rarefaction showed that sorted-subset sequencing was incomplete.

Sequenced by immunoSEQ multiplex PCR; TCRdb stores in-frame clones only, minus some. This table has about 680,000 clones, roughly 94% appearing once. V trimming: 6 bases; J trimming: 5 bases; junction bases outside the gene matches: 8. The CDR3 length is 15 residues. In germline, CDR1 is MDHEN, CDR2 SYDVKM. Remarks on this clone: Its antigen is unknown.

Selected positively for CCR7 and CD45RO-negative, naive CD8 cells excluded terminally differentiated effector memory CD45RA+ cells. The rearrangement joins TRBV28 to TRBJ2-7; 12 nucleotides line up with TRBD2. Source material: naive CD8+ T cells sorted from blood. This clonotype was obtained from a man younger than 40 in good health. The CDR3 DNA follows: TGTGCCAGCAGCGGACTAGCGGGACCTTTGCACGAGCAGTACTTC. Protein sequence: CASSGLAGPLHEQYF.